The 13 T cell receptor beta chains below come from one sample, sequenced in a study of blood T cell repertoires in COVID-19. Repertoires were generated with immunoSEQ multiplex PCR, while TCRdb's copy carries only in-frame clones and drops some. The table includes fewer than 150,000 clones, 84% detected once. Specimen: peripheral blood. All receptors derive from a human donor in a cohort sampled during active COVID-19.

This clone has just one count. The V call is TRBV13, the J call TRBJ2-7; D may be TRBD2 (7 bases). V was cut by 3 bases and J by 2 bases, with 8 bases left in between. Germline CDR1 and CDR2: PRHDT and FYEKMQ (reference sequence). This CDR3 has 13 amino acids. This chain's CDR3 is CASSFGGPYEQYF. The CDR3 DNA reads as TGTGCCAGCAGCTTCGGGGGGCCCTACGAGCAGTACTTC.

The chain recombines TRBV7-9 with TRBJ1-4; D is uncertain. With 5 bases removed from V and 3 bases from J, the gap between germline ends came to 13 bases. Germline V lookup: CDR1 SEHNR, CDR2 FQNEAQ (reference sequence). The CDR3 is made up of 15 amino acids. Here the CDR3 reads CASSEDGYANEKLFF. CDR3 DNA sequence: TGTGCCAGCAGCGAAGACGGGTATGCTAATGAAAAACTGTTTTTT.

The rearrangement uses TRBV3-1 (or the pseudogene TRBV3-2) and TRBJ2-7, with 11 bases matching TRBD2. The CDR3 has 15 residues. Germline V lookup: CDR1 LGHDT, CDR2 YNNKEL (reference sequence). V was clipped by 3 bases and J by 2 bases; unmatched bases: 3. This CDR3 reads CASSHLAGGAYEQYF. Here the CDR3 DNA reads TGTGCCAGCAGCCACCTAGCGGGGGGCGCCTACGAGCAGTACTTC.

This clone showed up just once. J is TRBJ1-2 and V is TRBV6-5, with TRBD1 matching 9 bases. Germline CDR1 reads MNHEY; CDR2 reads SVGAGI. V shed 2 bases and J 4 bases; nucleotides not matched to a gene: 5. The CDR3 loop spans 15 amino acids. This CDR3 reads CASSYAGQGGYGYTF. The CDR3 DNA is TGTGCCAGCAGTTACGCGGGACAGGGAGGCTATGGCTACACCTTC.

The chain uses TRBV3-1 (or the pseudogene TRBV3-2) and TRBJ1-2, with 7 bases fitting TRBD1. V was pared by 2 bases and J by 9 bases, with 9 bases of the junction left unmatched. The CDR3 runs to 14 residues. CDR1 is LGHDT and CDR2 is YNNKEL in the germline V gene (reference sequence). CDR3 sequence: CASSQIGQVESYTF. CDR3 nucleotide sequence: TGTGCCAGCAGCCAAATTGGACAGGTCGAGAGCTACACCTTC.

The chain couples TRBV6-5 to TRBJ1-6, with 11 nucleotides matching TRBD1. The CDR3 has 14 amino acids. V lost 6 bases and J lost 15; bases outside the gene matches: 10. Per the germline V gene, CDR1 is MNHEY and CDR2 is SVGAGI. This CDR3 is CASRPGTGGPRLHF. CDR3 DNA: TGTGCCAGCAGGCCCGGGACAGGGGGACCCCGCCTCCACTTT.

The V gene is TRBV7-2, the J gene TRBJ2-3; TRBD2 aligns across 11 bases. The CDR3 consists of 16 residues. Germline CDR1 SGHTA, CDR2 FQGNSA. With 1 base clipped from V and 3 bases from J, the junction kept 3 bases outside the gene matches. The CDR3: CASSLEGLAVTDTQYF. The CDR3 DNA reads TGTGCCAGCAGCTTAGAGGGACTAGCGGTTACAGATACGCAGTATTTT.

The CDR3, as DNA: TGTGCCAGCAGTGAGGAGGCAGATCCCCACCCCGCAGATACGCAGTATTTT. Translated: CASSEEADPHPADTQYF. The chain is built from TRBV25-1 and TRBJ2-3; D perhaps matches TRBD2 (5 bases). Germline CDR1 MGHDK, CDR2 SYGVNS. Trimming took off 3 bases at V and 4 bases at J, with 20 bases between the two ends. The CDR3 runs to 17 residues.

The J gene is TRBJ2-7, the V gene TRBV20-1; the match to TRBD2 covers 10 bases. This CDR3 region has 16 residues. Germline CDR1 is DFQATT and CDR2 is SNEGSKA (reference sequence). The V gene end was trimmed by 3 bases and the J gene end by 2 bases; junction bases not matched to a gene: 10. CDR3 residues: CSASKIAGGWAYEQYF. In DNA form, the CDR3 reads TGCAGTGCTAGTAAAATAGCGGGGGGATGGGCCTACGAGCAGTACTTC.

The gene calls are TRBV18 and TRBJ2-2; TRBD2 is a possible D gene (6 bases). This CDR3 has 16 residues. V was clipped by 3 bases and J by 3 bases, with 14 bases between them. The germline V gene encodes CDR1 KGHSH and CDR2 LQKENI. The CDR3 nucleotides read TGTGCCAGCTCACCCCAAGGAGGGAGACACACCGGGGAGCTGTTTTTT. Translated: CASSPQGGRHTGELFF.

This chain uses TRBV7-8 with TRBJ1-1; TRBD1 is a possible D gene (5 bases). The V end was cut by 4 bases, the J end by 0 bases, with 9 bases between. The CDR3 has 14 residues. The germline V gene has CDR1 SGHVS and CDR2 FQNEAQ. The chain's CDR3 is CASSWGGVNTEAFF. CDR3 DNA sequence: TGTGCCAGCAGCTGGGGGGGAGTGAACACTGAAGCTTTCTTT.

V is TRBV30 and J is TRBJ2-2, with D possibly TRBD1 on 6 matching bases. Trimming shortened V by 3 bases and J by 1 base, and 12 bases separated the two germline ends. The germline V gene encodes CDR1 GTSNPN and CDR2 SVGIG (reference sequence). This CDR3 region has 15 residues. The CDR3 DNA sequence: TGTGCCTGGAGGCGGACCAGGGGGAACACCGGGGAGCTGTTTTTT. It is translated as CAWRRTRGNTGELFF.

The V and J genes are TRBV21-1 and TRBJ2-5; the D call TRBD2 from the table was never checked on the DNA. TRBV21-1 is a pseudogene. The CDR3 has 16 residues. DNA of the CDR3: TGTGCCAGCAGCAAAGTTACTAGCGGGGGGCGGGAGACCCAGTACTTC. Encoded protein: CASSKVTSGGRETQYF.